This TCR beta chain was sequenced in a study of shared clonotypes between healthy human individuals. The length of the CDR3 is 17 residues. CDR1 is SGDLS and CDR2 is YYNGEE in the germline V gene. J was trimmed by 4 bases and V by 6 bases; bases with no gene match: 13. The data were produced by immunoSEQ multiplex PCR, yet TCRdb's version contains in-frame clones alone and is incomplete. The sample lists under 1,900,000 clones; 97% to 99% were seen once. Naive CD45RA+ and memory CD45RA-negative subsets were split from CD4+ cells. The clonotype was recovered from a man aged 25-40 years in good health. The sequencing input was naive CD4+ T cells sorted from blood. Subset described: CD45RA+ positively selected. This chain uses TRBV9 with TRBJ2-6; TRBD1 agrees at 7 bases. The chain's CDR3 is CASTGGENPSGANVLTF. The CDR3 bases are TGTGCCAGCACAGGGGGAGAAAACCCGTCAGGGGCCAACGTCCTGACTTTC.